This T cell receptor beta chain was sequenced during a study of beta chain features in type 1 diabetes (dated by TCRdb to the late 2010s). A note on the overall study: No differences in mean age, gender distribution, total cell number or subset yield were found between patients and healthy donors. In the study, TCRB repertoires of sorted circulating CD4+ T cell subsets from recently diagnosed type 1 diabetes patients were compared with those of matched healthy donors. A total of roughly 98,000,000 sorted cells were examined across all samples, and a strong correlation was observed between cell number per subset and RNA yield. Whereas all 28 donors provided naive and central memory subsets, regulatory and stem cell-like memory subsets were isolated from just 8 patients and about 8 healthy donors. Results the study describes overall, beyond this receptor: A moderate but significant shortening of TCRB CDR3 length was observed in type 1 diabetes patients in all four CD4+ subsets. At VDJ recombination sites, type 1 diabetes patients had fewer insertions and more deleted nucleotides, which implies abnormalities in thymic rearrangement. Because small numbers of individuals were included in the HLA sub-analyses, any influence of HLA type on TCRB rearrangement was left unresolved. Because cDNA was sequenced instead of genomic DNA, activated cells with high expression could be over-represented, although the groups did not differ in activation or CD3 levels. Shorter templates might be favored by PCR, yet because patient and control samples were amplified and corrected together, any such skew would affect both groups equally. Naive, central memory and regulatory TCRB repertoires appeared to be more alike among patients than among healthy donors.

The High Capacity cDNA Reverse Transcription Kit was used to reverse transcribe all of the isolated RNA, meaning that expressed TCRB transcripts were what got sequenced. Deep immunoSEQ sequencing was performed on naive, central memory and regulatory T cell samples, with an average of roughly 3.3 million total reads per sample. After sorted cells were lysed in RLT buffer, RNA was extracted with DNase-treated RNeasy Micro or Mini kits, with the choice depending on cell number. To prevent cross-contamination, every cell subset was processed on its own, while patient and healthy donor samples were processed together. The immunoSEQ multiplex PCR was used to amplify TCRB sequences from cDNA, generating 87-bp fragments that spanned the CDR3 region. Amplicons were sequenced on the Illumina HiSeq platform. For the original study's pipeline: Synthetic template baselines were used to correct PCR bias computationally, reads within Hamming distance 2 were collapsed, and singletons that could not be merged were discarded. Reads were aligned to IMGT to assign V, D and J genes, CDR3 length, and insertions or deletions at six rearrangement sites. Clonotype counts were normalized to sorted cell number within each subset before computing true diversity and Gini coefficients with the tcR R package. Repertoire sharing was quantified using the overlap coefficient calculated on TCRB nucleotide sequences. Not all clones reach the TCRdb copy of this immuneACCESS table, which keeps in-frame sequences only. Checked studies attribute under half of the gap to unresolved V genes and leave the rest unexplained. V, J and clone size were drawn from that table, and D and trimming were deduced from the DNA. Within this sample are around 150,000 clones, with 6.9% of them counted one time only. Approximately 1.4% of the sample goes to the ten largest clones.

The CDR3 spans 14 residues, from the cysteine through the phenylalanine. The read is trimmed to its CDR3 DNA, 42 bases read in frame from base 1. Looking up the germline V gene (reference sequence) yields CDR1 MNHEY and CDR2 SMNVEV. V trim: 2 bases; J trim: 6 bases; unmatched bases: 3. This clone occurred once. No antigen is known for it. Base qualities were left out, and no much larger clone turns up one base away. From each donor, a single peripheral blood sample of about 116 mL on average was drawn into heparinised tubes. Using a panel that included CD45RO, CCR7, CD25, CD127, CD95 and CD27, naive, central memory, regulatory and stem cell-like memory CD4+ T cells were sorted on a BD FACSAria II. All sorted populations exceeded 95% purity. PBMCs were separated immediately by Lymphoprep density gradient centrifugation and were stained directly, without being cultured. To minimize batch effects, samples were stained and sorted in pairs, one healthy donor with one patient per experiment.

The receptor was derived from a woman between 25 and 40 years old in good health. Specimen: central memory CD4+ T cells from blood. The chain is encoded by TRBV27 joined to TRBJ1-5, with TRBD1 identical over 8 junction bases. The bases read TGTGCCAGCAGTTTAGACAGGGGAGGTCAGCCCCAGCATTTT. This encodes CASSLDRGGQPQHF.